Shown below are 19 T cell receptor beta chains from a single sample sequenced in a study of blood T cell repertoires in COVID-19. Method: immunoSEQ multiplex PCR; TCRdb's copy keeps in-frame clones and lacks some. The sample yields 190,000 or so clones, over 80% seen once. The sample was PBMCs or T cells enriched from blood (not recorded which). The receptors were gathered from a man aged 25 to 40 who had recovered from COVID-19.

The genes are TRBV27 and TRBJ2-7, with D uncertain. Trimming cost V 6 bases and J 2 bases, with 11 bases left between them. CDR3 length: 13 residues. Germline CDR1 MNHEY, CDR2 SMNVEV (reference sequence). CDR3 sequence: CASSSLFAYEQYF. The CDR3 DNA sequence: TGTGCCAGCAGCTCCCTGTTCGCCTACGAGCAGTACTTC.

The V and J genes are TRBV30 and TRBJ2-5; TRBD1 is a possible D gene (6 bases). The V end was cut by 0 bases, the J end by 0 bases, with 11 bases between. This CDR3 region has 15 residues. Looked up from germline, CDR1 is GTSNPN and CDR2 is SVGIG (reference sequence). DNA for the CDR3: TGTGCCTGGAGTGTCCTCTGGACAGACCAAGAGACCCAGTACTTC. Translating it yields CAWSVLWTDQETQYF.

CDR3 coding DNA: TGTGCCAGTAGCCCGGGACAGGGGCATAATTCACCCCTCCACTTT. Translated, it gives CASSPGQGHNSPLHF. The V and J genes are TRBV19 and TRBJ1-6; 10 bases are shared with TRBD1. CDR1 is LNHDA, CDR2 SQIVND, per germline (reference sequence). CDR3 length: 15 amino acids. Trimming at V came to 6 bases and at J to 5 bases, leaving 4 bases not matched to a gene. The full variable domain, in which reference TRBV19 and TRBJ1-6 provide the parts outside the CDR3, is DGGITQSPKYLFRKEGQNVTLSCEQNLNHDAMYWYRQDPGQGLRLIYYSQIVNDFQKGDIAEGYSVSREKKESFPLTVTSAQKNPTAFYLCASSPGQGHNSPLHFGNGTRLTVT.

This sequence joins TRBV5-8 and TRBJ2-6; 7 bases fit TRBD1. Germline assignment: CDR1 SGHTS and CDR2 YDEGEE. V was pared by 4 bases and J by 4 bases, with 8 bases of the junction left unmatched. The CDR3 length is 16 residues. CDR3 residues: CASSLRQGYGANVLTF. The DNA of the CDR3 is TGTGCCAGCAGCCTGCGACAGGGTTACGGGGCCAACGTCCTGACTTTC.

The chain carries TRBV15 and TRBJ2-7, with D perhaps TRBD1 (5 bases). Germline CDR1 and CDR2: LNHNV and YYDKDF (reference sequence). The CDR3 runs to 13 residues. Trimming shortened V by 2 bases and J by 3 bases, and 8 bases separated the two germline ends. CDR3 amino acids: CATSRKQDYEQYF. Here the CDR3 DNA reads TGTGCCACCAGCAGAAAACAGGACTACGAGCAGTACTTC. The whole variable domain, remainder taken from reference TRBV15 and TRBJ2-7, is DAMVIQNPRYQVTQFGKPVTLSCSQTLNHNVMYWYQQKSSQAPKLLFHYYDKDFNNEADTPDNFQSRRPNTSFCFLDIRSPGLGDTAMYLCATSRKQDYEQYFGPGTRLTVT.

The rearrangement uses TRBV18 and TRBJ2-7; 10 bases line up with TRBD1. The CDR3 is 16 amino acids. Germline trimming cut 3 bases from V and 1 base from J; bases unmatched to any gene: 6. Germline loops: CDR1 KGHSH, CDR2 LQKENI. The CDR3 DNA reads TGTGCCAGCTCACCTCGAGGGGGACAGGGGTCCTACGAGCAGTACTTC. Encoded protein: CASSPRGGQGSYEQYF.

This sequence joins TRBV19 and TRBJ1-3; 7 bases map to TRBD1. The trim removed 7 bases at V and 0 bases at J, leaving 6 bases unmatched. Germline V CDR1 and CDR2: LNHDA, SQIVND (reference sequence). The CDR3 is 15 amino acids. CDR3 nucleotide sequence: TGTGCCAGTACCAGGGGACAGATCTCTGGAAACACCATATATTTT. As protein: CASTRGQISGNTIYF.

This clone was counted a few times. The V call is TRBV7-9, the J call TRBJ2-1, with D maybe TRBD2 (5 bases). CDR3 length: 17 amino acids. Germline values: CDR1 SEHNR, CDR2 FQNEAQ (reference sequence). Trimming took 3 bases from V and 0 from J, leaving 15 bases between them. In DNA, the CDR3 is TGTGCCAGCAGCTTCCCTGTTGGGGAGAGCTCCTACAATGAGCAGTTCTTC. As protein: CASSFPVGESSYNEQFF. The full variable domain, with the rest looked up from reference TRBV7-9 and TRBJ2-1, is DTGVSQNPRHKITKRGQNVTFRCDPISEHNRLYWYRQTLGQGPEFLTYFQNEAQLEKSRLLSDRFSAERPKGSFSTLEIQRTEQGDSAMYLCASSFPVGESSYNEQFFGPGTRLTVL.

The chain links TRBV30 to TRBJ2-5, with 7 bases aligning to TRBD2. Germline assignment: CDR1 GTSNPN and CDR2 SVGIG (reference sequence). The CDR3 consists of 15 residues. V gave up 0 bases and J gave up 4 bases; unmatched junction bases: 8. CDR3 DNA sequence: TGTGCCTGGAGTGTACGCACGGGGGGAGTAGAGACCCAGTACTTC. Its translation: CAWSVRTGGVETQYF. Complete variable domain (other parts from reference TRBV30 and TRBJ2-5): SQTIHQWPATLVQPVGSPLSLECTVEGTSNPNLYWYRQAAGRGLQLLFYSVGIGQISSEVPQNLSASRPQDRQFILSSKKLLLSDSGFYLCAWSVRTGGVETQYFGPGTRLLVL.

V is TRBV2 and J is TRBJ2-2; D ambiguous. Germline values: CDR1 SNHLY, CDR2 FYNNEI. Between the trimmed V and J ends, which lost 2 bases and 0 bases, there was a span of 4 bases. The CDR3 is 14 amino acids. CDR3 nucleotide sequence: TGTGCCAGCAGTGAACAGGCGAACACCGGGGAGCTGTTTTTT. Its protein is CASSEQANTGELFF.

The chain employs TRBV9 and TRBJ2-3; possible D gene TRBD2, 6 bases. V was trimmed by 0 bases and J by 3 bases, leaving 17 bases between them. In germline, CDR1 is SGDLS, CDR2 YYNGEE. The CDR3 contains 17 residues. CDR3 DNA sequence: TGTGCCAGCAGCGTAGGGTTTTACGGGAGTCCGACAGATACGCAGTATTTT. This sequence encodes CASSVGFYGSPTDTQYF.

The CDR3 reads CASSFDWSGKNEQFF. The DNA of the CDR3 is TGTGCCAGCAGTTTTGATTGGAGCGGGAAGAATGAGCAGTTCTTC. J is TRBJ2-1 and V is TRBV28; 7 bases fit TRBD2. In germline, CDR1 is MDHEN, CDR2 SYDVKM. This CDR3 spans 15 amino acids. Losses at the gene ends were 3 bases for V and 7 bases for J; bases not matched to a gene: 9.

The CDR3 region has the DNA TGTGCCAGCAACCTGGGACTCCGCTTTTCGCAGTATTTT. It codes for CASNLGLRFSQYF. The genes are TRBV12-3 or TRBV12-4 and TRBJ2-3, with D maybe TRBD2 (6 bases). Deletions cut 7 bases from V and 10 bases from J, with 18 bases between. This CDR3 spans 13 amino acids.

This clone was observed a single time. The chain uses TRBV21-1 and TRBJ1-2; the table's D call TRBD1 went unverified against the DNA. TRBV21-1 is a known pseudogene. The CDR3 loop spans 17 amino acids. CDR3 sequence reads: CASSKVPGQGKFYGYTF. CDR3 in DNA: TGTGCCAGCAGCAAAGTCCCGGGACAGGGTAAGTTCTATGGCTACACCTTC.

This clone has a single count. Distinct nucleotide sequences in the sample also encode this CDR3. This chain joins TRBV9 and TRBJ1-4; D ambiguous. Trimming cost V 0 bases and J 0 bases, with 6 bases left between them. There are 15 residues in the CDR3. Germline CDR1 is SGDLS and CDR2 is YYNGEE. The CDR3 DNA is TGTGCCAGCAGCGTAGGGGGAGCAACTAATGAAAAACTGTTTTTT. Translated, it gives CASSVGGATNEKLFF.

The chain carries TRBV6-2 or TRBV6-3 and TRBJ2-7, with a possible D match to TRBD2 (6 bases). This CDR3 comprises 14 residues. V was trimmed by 2 bases and J by 3 bases, leaving 11 bases between them. CDR1 and CDR2 (germline): MNHEY, SVGEGT. The CDR3 reads CASSYGGKSYEQYF. The DNA of the CDR3 is TGTGCCAGCAGTTACGGGGGGAAAAGCTACGAGCAGTACTTC.

This chain joins TRBV5-8 and TRBJ1-2; D unresolved. Trimming took 2 bases from V and 4 from J, leaving 15 bases between them. Germline V gene lookup returns CDR1 SGHTS and CDR2 YDEGEE. This CDR3 has 15 amino acids. The DNA for the CDR3 is TGTGCCAGCAGCTTCGCCTTGGGCACGGTCTATGGCTACACCTTC. As protein: CASSFALGTVYGYTF.

The chain links TRBV30 to TRBJ2-7; the match to TRBD1 covers 9 bases. The ends lost 3 bases at V and 5 bases at J; junction bases unmatched: 5. This CDR3 has 13 residues. CDR1 GTSNPN and CDR2 SVGIG come from the germline V gene (reference sequence). This CDR3 is CAWRQGAHNEQYF. In DNA, the CDR3 is TGTGCCTGGAGACAGGGGGCGCACAACGAGCAGTACTTC.

V is TRBV11-2 and J is TRBJ1-4, with D maybe TRBD1 (5 bases). CDR3 size: 19 residues. Germline CDR1 SGHAT, CDR2 FQNNGV. V was shortened by 1 base and J by 5 bases, with 23 bases between the two germline ends. DNA for the CDR3: TGTGCCAGCAGCTTAGGTGACATCCTAGGGGCCGGGGGAAATGAAAAACTGTTTTTT. Translation: CASSLGDILGAGGNEKLFF.